A selection of T cell receptor beta chains follows, all from one sample in a study of PD-L1 blockade in urothelial cancer. Method: immunoSEQ multiplex PCR; TCRdb's copy keeps in-frame clones and lacks some. The profile covers about 110,000 clones, with approximately 89% appearing a single time and more than 3% taken by the ten largest. This specimen consisted of PBMCs, obtained around atezolizumab (anti-PD-L1) treatment. These receptors originate from a man aged 60 to 69 with urothelial cancer. CDR3s include the opening cysteine and the closing phenylalanine or tryptophan.

v_call cdr3_length cdr3_aa
TRBV11-3 14 CASSSGQGPGELFF
TRBV7-2 16 CASSLGAGFSYNEQFF
TRBV15 15 CATSRDLGREETQYF
TRBV12-2 15 CASRLARTGTYEQYF
TRBV2 15 CARRDRGFLSDGYTF
TRBV19 14 CASSIRHSGERRYF
TRBV11-1 15 CASSKRTSGFNEQFF
TRBV19 15 CASSPRTSAYNEQFF
TRBV5-1 15 CASSSGLADYNEQFF
TRBV5-1 13 CASGGGDTGELFF
TRBV2 14 CASNPTGGSDTQYF
TRBV7-3 15 CASSPGQGAFNEQFF
TRBV6-1 13 CASSESRVEKLFF
TRBV19 15 CASSIGQGNNQPQHF
TRBV5-1 15 CASSPAPAPQETQYF
TRBV4-3 15 CASSPAGTGVEKLFF
TRBV7-2 15 CASSLQRGRQETQYF
TRBV28 13 CASRGQGAGGYTF
TRBV6-1 13 CASRQHPNEKLFF
TRBV6-5 14 CASRLGQDNEKLFF
TRBV5-4 15 CASSGGGGGANVLTF